This entry concerns a single TCR beta chain. What it recognizes is unknown. The germline gives CDR1 LGHNA, CDR2 YSLEER. The V gene lost 3 bases and the J gene lost 2 bases, with 7 bases spanning the gap. The CDR3 runs 14 residues. This sample stems from a study of CD8 T cells in ankylosing spondylitis. Study-wide findings and caveats: Certain motif variants had earlier appeared in reactive arthritis synovial fluid and blood.

One entry per CDR3 protein results from TCRdb running MiXCR on the 5' RACE reads. The sample records around 150,000 distinct CDR3 sequences, under 45% being singletons. The rearrangement links TRBV4-3 to TRBJ2-2; D might be TRBD1 or TRBD2, each matching 5 bases. This sequence was found in a male donor with ankylosing spondylitis. The sample was synovial fluid, either unsorted or a sorted T cell fraction (not recorded which). CDR3 in DNA: TGCGCCAGCAGCCACCGGGACAACACCGGGGAGCTGTTTTTT. Amino acids: CASSHRDNTGELFF.